This T cell receptor beta chain stems from a study of vaccination and CD4 T cells after COVID-19. At the level of the study: Researchers took samples from three convalescent patients on day 14 and on days 161 to 241 after vaccination.

Notes on the study in general: Convalescent patient numbers were relatively low, with no early post-infection timepoints.

With 0 bases removed from V and 4 bases from J, the gap between germline ends came to 10 bases. The CDR3 consists of 15 residues. The germline V gene has CDR1 MNHEY and CDR2 SVGAGI. Time point here: late sampling 161 to 241 days after vaccination in three convalescent patients. Treatment here: roughly ten-day PBMC culture with coronavirus spike peptide pools or control peptides (ViraFEST assay). ViraFEST used peptide pools to expand antigen-specific T cells before TCR sequencing. In the case of this clonotype: Its antigen is still unknown.

At the Johns Hopkins FTIC core, DNA taken from cultured CD4+ T cells was sequenced by way of the Oncomine TCR Beta short-read assay. TCRdb recomputed calls from the PCR reads with MiXCR, one row per CDR3 protein. The sample carries about 22,000 distinct CDR3 sequences, about 33% recorded once. This TCR was recovered from a human donor who had recovered from COVID-19. V and J are TRBV6-5 and TRBJ1-3; tentatively, D is TRBD1 (5 bases). This specimen consisted of CD4+ T cells from blood, cultured in vitro, obtained about 7 months after SARS-CoV-2 vaccination. CDR3 residues: CASSYSAGRGNTIYF. The CDR3 coding sequence is TGTGCCAGCAGTTACTCCGCAGGGAGGGGAAACACCATATATTTT.